Listed here are 2 T cell receptor beta chains from one sample, sequenced in a study of CD8 T cells in Susac syndrome. RNA amounts of about 0.45 to 1 ug underwent reverse transcription with random hexamers. TCRdb called the immunoSEQ multiplex PCR reads again in MiXCR, with one record for every CDR3 protein. The sample has roughly 100,000 distinct CDR3 sequences; roughly 96% are singletons. The sample was CD8+ T cells from PBMCs. Receptors were obtained from a human donor with Susac syndrome.

The chain recombines TRBV6-5 with TRBJ2-7, with D unclear. Germline V gene sequence: CDR1 MNHEY, CDR2 SVGAGI. V lost 7 bases to trimming and J lost 2 bases, with 12 bases between them. CDR3 length: 13 residues. The CDR3 sequence is CASTRSGTYEQYF. The DNA of the CDR3 is TGTGCCAGCACCCGTTCAGGCACCTACGAGCAGTACTTC.

This clonotype occurred once. This sequence joins TRBV30 and TRBJ2-2; D not certain. The CDR3 is 15 amino acids. Trimming removed 0 bases from V and 5 bases from J, with 13 bases in between. Germline CDR1 is GTSNPN and CDR2 is SVGIG (reference sequence). CDR3 protein: CAWSVNSWGTGELFF. The CDR3 nucleotides read TGTGCCTGGAGTGTAAACTCGTGGGGAACCGGGGAGCTGTTTTTT.